This TCR beta chain was documented in a study of blood T cell repertoires in COVID-19. Study-level information: Acute-phase and convalescent COVID-19 samples originated in the United States, Italy and Spain. PBMCs, B-cell-depleted T cells, or T cells were the source of the cDNA or gDNA that made up the material.

As originally analysed: Counts of nucleated cells, estimated from reference gene primer amplification, were obtained. Profiled with immunoSEQ multiplex PCR; TCRdb holds only in-frame clones, not every one. Clone size and the V and J calls come from that table; the DNA yielded D and trimming. The table records around 150,000 clones, approximately 90% of them present only once. Germline values: CDR1 MNHEY, CDR2 SVGAGI. The CDR3 loop spans 12 amino acids. With 7 bases removed from V and 10 bases from J, the gap between germline ends came to 13 bases. This clone appeared a single time. This clonotype was sampled from a man in his late teens or twenties with acute or convalescent COVID-19. The material sequenced was peripheral blood. The genes are TRBV6-5 and TRBJ1-4; D might be TRBD1 (6 bases). CDR3 loop: CASTGQSGKLFF. CDR3 DNA: TGTGCCAGCACCGGACAGAGTGGAAAACTGTTTTTT.